Sequencing of this T cell receptor (beta chain) was carried out in a study of blood T cell repertoires in COVID-19. As for the study in general: The origin of the acute and convalescent COVID-19 samples was the United States, Italy and Spain. The analysed material was cDNA or gDNA that came from T cells, B-cell-depleted T cells, or PBMCs.

Per the original data handling: Reference gene primers were amplified, and this amplification served to estimate nucleated cell counts. Profiled with immunoSEQ multiplex PCR; TCRdb holds only in-frame clones, not every one. V, J and clone size are those of that table, while D and trimming were read from the DNA. In the table there are roughly 150,000 clones, approximately 79% of which are singletons. The CDR3 is 15 amino acids. The ends were cut back, 5 bases at V and 6 bases at J, with 18 bases in the middle. CDR1 is KGHDR, CDR2 SFDVKD, per germline. The receptor's source is a man aged 50 to 60 with active or convalescent COVID-19. Sequenced material: peripheral blood. The chain joins TRBV24-1 to TRBJ1-2; D is unresolved. CDR3 sequence: CATSAAASSLNGYTF. The CDR3 DNA sequence: TGTGCCACCAGTGCCGCAGCGTCGAGTTTAAATGGCTACACCTTC.